This T cell receptor beta chain comes out of a study of blood T cell repertoires in COVID-19. Overall study: The samples span acute and convalescent COVID-19 from the United States, Italy and Spain. PBMCs, B-cell-depleted T cells, or T cells were the source of the cDNA or gDNA that made up the material.

CDR1 is MDHEN, CDR2 SYDVKM, per germline. The CDR3 contains 13 residues. With 8 bases removed from V and 5 bases from J, the gap between germline ends came to 16 bases. Profiling relied on immunoSEQ multiplex PCR, and the TCRdb table lists in-frame clones only, not all of them. The sample has roughly 200,000 clones; 81% are singletons. Material: peripheral blood. The origin of this receptor is a woman aged 40 to 49 with COVID-19, enrolled during active disease. This chain links TRBV28 with TRBJ2-7, with D perhaps TRBD1 (5 bases). CDR3 coding DNA: TGTGCCAGCCGAGAAGGGTCAGGGAACGAGCAGTACTTC. Its translation is CASREGSGNEQYF.